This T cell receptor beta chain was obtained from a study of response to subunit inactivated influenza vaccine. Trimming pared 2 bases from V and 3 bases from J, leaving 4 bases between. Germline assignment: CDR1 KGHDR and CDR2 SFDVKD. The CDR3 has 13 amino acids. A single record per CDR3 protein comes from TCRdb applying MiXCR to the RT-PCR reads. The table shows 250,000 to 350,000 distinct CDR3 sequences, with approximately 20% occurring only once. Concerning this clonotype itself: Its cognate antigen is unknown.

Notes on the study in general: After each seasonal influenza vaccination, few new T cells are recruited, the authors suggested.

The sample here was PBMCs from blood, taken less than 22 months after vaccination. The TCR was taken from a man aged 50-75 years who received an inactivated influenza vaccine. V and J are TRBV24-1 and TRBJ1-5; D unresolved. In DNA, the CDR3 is TGTGCCACCAGTGATTCTGACAATCAGCCCCAGCATTTT. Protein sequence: CATSDSDNQPQHF.